Below are 7 T cell receptor beta chains sequenced from a single sample in a study of post-analysis software for immune sequencing data. Points from the study as a whole: TRBV segments more frequent in patients than in controls numbered five and included TRBV5-6, TRBV5-1 and TRBV20-1.

Researchers reported that TCR beta cDNA libraries carried unique molecular identifiers. TCRdb redid the calling of the PCR reads with MiXCR, one entry per CDR3 protein. The sample yields hundreds of thousands of distinct CDR3 sequences, approximately 46% seen once. These receptors have no known antigen. The sequencing input was blood. All receptors derive from a girl aged 5 to 17 with multiple sclerosis.

The chain has TRBV2 and TRBJ2-7; D remains ambiguous. The V end was cut by 6 bases, the J end by 3 bases, with 9 bases between. Germline V CDR1 and CDR2: SNHLY, FYNNEI. This CDR3 has 12 residues. CDR3: CASSTINYEQYF. The DNA of the CDR3 is TGTGCCAGCAGCACCATTAACTACGAGCAGTACTTC.

V and J are TRBV24-1 and TRBJ1-4, with no clear D. V lost 4 bases and J 8 bases, leaving 13 bases between the germline ends. CDR3 length: 14 amino acids. Germline assignment: CDR1 KGHDR and CDR2 SFDVKD. Here the CDR3 reads CATSDPTRGEKLFF. CDR3 coding DNA: TGTGCCACCAGTGACCCGACCCGTGGGGAAAAACTGTTTTTT.

This clonotype was detected ten times or more. The chain carries TRBV7-2 and TRBJ2-5; D remains ambiguous. CDR1 SGHTA and CDR2 FQGNSA come from the germline V gene. V was cut by 1 base and J by 2 bases, with 8 bases left in between. CDR3 length equals 14 residues. The CDR3 sequence: CASSLGAEQETQYF. For the CDR3, the DNA is TGTGCCAGCAGCTTAGGTGCGGAACAAGAGACCCAGTACTTC. Combining the CDR3 with reference TRBV7-2 and TRBJ2-5 gives the whole variable domain GAGVSQSPSNKVTEKGKDVELRCDPISGHTALYWYRQSLGQGLEFLIYFQGNSAPDKSGLPSDRFSAERTGGSVSTLTIQRTQQEDSAVYLCASSLGAEQETQYFGPGTRLLVL.

V and J are TRBV6-1 and TRBJ2-1; D is uncertain. The CDR3 runs 14 residues. Trimming shortened V by 6 bases and J by 7 bases, and 16 bases separated the two germline ends. Germline values: CDR1 MNHNS, CDR2 SASEGT. The CDR3 region has the DNA TGTGCCAGCAGGGAATTCGTAGGGTATAATGAGCAGTTCTTC. Translating it yields CASREFVGYNEQFF.

This CDR3 is CASSFQTGGMETQYF. The CDR3, as DNA: TGTGCCAGCAGCTTTCAGACAGGGGGCATGGAGACCCAGTACTTC. This rearrangement joins TRBV5-5 to TRBJ2-5; 10 bases agree with TRBD1. Germline values: CDR1 SGHKS, CDR2 YYEKEE (reference sequence). Germline trimming cut 2 bases from V and 5 bases from J; bases unmatched to any gene: 6. The CDR3 has 15 residues.

The chain employs TRBV7-3 and TRBJ2-5; maybe TRBD2 (7 bases). V gave up 2 bases and J gave up 5 bases, with 12 bases separating them. In germline, CDR1 is SGHTA, CDR2 FQGTGA. This CDR3 is 14 amino acids long. This chain's CDR3 is CASSLYGGGETQYF. CDR3 DNA: TGTGCCAGCAGCTTATATGGGGGGGGCGAGACCCAGTACTTC.

This clonotype was seen a handful of times. The chain couples TRBV5-1 to TRBJ2-1, with D possibly matching TRBD2 (7 bases). V lost 3 bases and J 4 bases, leaving 14 bases between the germline ends. Germline V gives CDR1 SGHRS, CDR2 YFSETQ. This CDR3 comprises 15 residues. CDR3 amino acids: CASSYRGGDYNEQFF. The CDR3 nucleotides read TGCGCCAGCAGCTATCGAGGGGGGGATTACAATGAGCAGTTCTTC.